This is a list of T cell receptor beta chains from one sample in a study of CD8 T cells in ankylosing spondylitis. Each CDR3 protein is one row after TCRdb ran MiXCR on the 5' RACE reads. The data show 750,000 to 850,000 distinct CDR3 sequences, with roughly 12% seen just once and 0.51% held by the top ten. Sequencing was performed on blood, either unsorted or a sorted T cell fraction (not recorded which). These receptors were taken from a male donor with ankylosing spondylitis. The CDR3 runs from the conserved cysteine through the conserved F or W. A D gene is named only where the DNA matches it firmly. The listing skips clone size in some rows; elsewhere it reads once, few, many or a size class.

v_call,clone_size,j_call,d_call,cdr3_nt,cdr3_aa
TRBV28,-,TRBJ2-3,TRBD2,TGTGCCAGCAGTCTCTGGACTAGCGCTAGCACAGATACGCAGTATTTT,CASSLWTSASTDTQYF
TRBV27,-,TRBJ2-7,-,TGTGCCAGCAGTTTATCCCTCGCGACCTACGAGCAGTACTTC,CASSLSLATYEQYF
TRBV10-3,-,TRBJ2-2,-,TGTGCCATCAGGGAAAACACCGGGGAGCTGTTTTTT,CAIRENTGELFF
TRBV29-1,-,TRBJ2-7,TRBD1,TGCAGCGTTCGGTCCAGGGGGCCGTACGAGCAGTACTTC,CSVRSRGPYEQYF
TRBV7-8,-,TRBJ2-7,-,TGTGCCAGCAGCTTAGTAGGGGGTAATGTCGACGAGCAGTACTTC,CASSLVGGNVDEQYF
TRBV28,few,TRBJ2-2,-,TGTGCCAGCGGAACTCCGGGTCCCGGGGAGCTGTTTTTT,CASGTPGPGELFF
TRBV6-2/TRBV6-3,few,TRBJ2-7,TRBD2,TGTGCCAGCAGTGACCCAGCGGGAGGGTTCTACGAGCAGTACTTC,CASSDPAGGFYEQYF
TRBV20-1,many,TRBJ1-5,TRBD1,TGCAGTGCTAGCAGGGGGCCAGGGCAGCCCCAGCATTTT,CSASRGPGQPQHF
TRBV5-6,many,TRBJ1-2,-,TGTGCCAGCAGCCCTTTGAGAGGGACCTATGGCTACACCTTC,CASSPLRGTYGYTF
TRBV7-9,few,TRBJ2-7,-,TGTGCCAGCAGCCCCCGGGGCCTACGAACCTACGAGCAGTACTTC,CASSPRGLRTYEQYF
TRBV20-1,few,TRBJ2-5,TRBD2,TGCAGTGCTAGAGTGGGAGGGAGCGTTGTGGAGACCCAGTACTTC,CSARVGGSVVETQYF
TRBV5-1,few,TRBJ1-2,TRBD1,TGCGCCAGCAGCCTCTCAGGGGGAAAGGATGGCTACACCTTC,CASSLSGGKDGYTF
TRBV28,-,TRBJ2-3,-,TGTGCCAGCAGTACCCACCCGGCTAGCGCCGGTTATGAGGATACGCAGTATTTT,CASSTHPASAGYEDTQYF
TRBV5-1,-,TRBJ1-6,-,TGCGCCAGCAGCTTGGACAGCTATTCACCCCTCCACTTT,CASSLDSYSPLHF
TRBV4-1,few,TRBJ1-2,-,TGCGCCAGCAGCCCGGACATCCTTCCCAACTATGGCTACACCTTC,CASSPDILPNYGYTF
TRBV9,-,TRBJ1-2,TRBD1,TGTGCCAGCAGCATATACGGGACAGGGGAACTTAACTATGGCTACACCTTC,CASSIYGTGELNYGYTF
TRBV5-1,-,TRBJ2-1,TRBD2,TGCGCCAGCAGCTTTATGCTAGCGGGAGGTGGTGAGCAGTTCTTC,CASSFMLAGGGEQFF
TRBV12-3/TRBV12-4,many,TRBJ2-7,-,TGTGCCAGCAGTTCCTCAGGGGCCCCCTACGAGCAGTACTTC,CASSSSGAPYEQYF
TRBV20-1,-,TRBJ2-6,-,TGCAGTGCCACCTTGAACACTGGGGCCAACGTCCTGACTTTC,CSATLNTGANVLTF
TRBV4-3,-,TRBJ1-4,-,TGCGCCAGCAGCCAAGAACCAGCAGCAACTAATGAAAAACTGTTTTTT,CASSQEPAATNEKLFF
TRBV7-2,-,TRBJ2-4,-,TGTGCCAGCAGCTCTTCCGGAACCGGCATACAAAACATTCAGTACTTC,CASSSSGTGIQNIQYF
TRBV20-1,many,TRBJ2-3,TRBD1,TGCAGTGCCTTCAGGGGGGATACGCAGTATTTT,CSAFRGDTQYF
TRBV27,-,TRBJ2-3,-,TGTGCCAGCAGTCCCGGGACGGGTTGGGCAGATACGCAGTATTTT,CASSPGTGWADTQYF
TRBV6-1,-,TRBJ1-5,TRBD1,TGTGCCAGCAGCTGGGGACAGGGGTATCAGCCCCAGCATTTT,CASSWGQGYQPQHF
TRBV6-4,-,TRBJ1-1,TRBD1,TGTGCCAGCAAGGGGGCAGGGAACACTGAAGCTTTCTTT,CASKGAGNTEAFF
TRBV11-2,-,TRBJ2-5,-,TGTGCCAGCAGCCACCGGACGGAGACCCAGTACTTC,CASSHRTETQYF
TRBV21-1,-,TRBJ2-5,-,TGTGCCAGCAGCAACAAGGACAGGGGGCAAGAGACCCAGTACTTC,CASSNKDRGQETQYF
TRBV6-1,-,TRBJ2-7,-,TGTGCCAGCAGTCGAACGGGCAGGGGAACCTACGAGCAGTACTTC,CASSRTGRGTYEQYF
TRBV5-1,-,TRBJ2-3,TRBD2,TGCGCCAGCAGCTCGACACTAGCGGGGACAGATACGCAGTATTTT,CASSSTLAGTDTQYF